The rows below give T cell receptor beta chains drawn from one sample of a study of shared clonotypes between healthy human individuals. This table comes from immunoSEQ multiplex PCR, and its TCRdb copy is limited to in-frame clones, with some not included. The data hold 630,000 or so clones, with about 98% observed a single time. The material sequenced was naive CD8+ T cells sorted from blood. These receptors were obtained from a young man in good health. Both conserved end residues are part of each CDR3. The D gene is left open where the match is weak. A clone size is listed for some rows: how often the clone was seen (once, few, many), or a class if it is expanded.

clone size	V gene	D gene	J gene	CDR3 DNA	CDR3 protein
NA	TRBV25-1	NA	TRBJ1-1	TGTGCCAGCAGTTTCCCAGGGTTGAACACTGAAGCTTTCTTT	CASSFPGLNTEAFF
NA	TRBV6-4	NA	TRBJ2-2	TGTGCCAGCAGTGACAGATACACCGGGGAGCTGTTTTTT	CASSDRYTGELFF
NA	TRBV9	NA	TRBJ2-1	TGTGCCAGCAGCATAGAGGGGTCCGCCGAGCAGTTCTTC	CASSIEGSAEQFF
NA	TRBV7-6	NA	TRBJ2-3	TGTGCCAGCAGCGGAGCGCGAATAGCGGCTAGCACAGATACGCAGTATTTT	CASSGARIAASTDTQYF
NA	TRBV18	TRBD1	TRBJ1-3	TGTGCCAGCTCAGCGAGACAGGGAAGCTCTGGAAACACCATATATTTT	CASSARQGSSGNTIYF
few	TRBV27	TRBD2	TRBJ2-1	TGTGCCAGCAAAAGGTATAGCGGGAGCCTCAGTGAGCAGTTCTTC	CASKRYSGSLSEQFF
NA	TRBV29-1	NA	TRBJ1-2	TGCAGCGTTGAAGATTCGAGGACAGAGGCTTCTAACTATGGCTACACCTTC	CSVEDSRTEASNYGYTF
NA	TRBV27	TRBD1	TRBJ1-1	TGTGCCAGCAGTTTATCCCGGGACAGGGGTACTGAAGCTTTCTTT	CASSLSRDRGTEAFF
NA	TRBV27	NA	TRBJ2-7	TGTGCCAGCAGTTACGCTGGTACCTACGAGCAGTACTTC	CASSYAGTYEQYF
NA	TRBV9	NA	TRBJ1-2	TGTGCCAGCAGCGTAGGGTCCGGTTACGACTATGGCTACACCTTC	CASSVGSGYDYGYTF
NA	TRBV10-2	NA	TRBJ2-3	TGCGCCAGCAGTTGGGTAGAAAGCACAGATACGCAGTATTTT	CASSWVESTDTQYF
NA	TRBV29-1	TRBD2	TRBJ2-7	TGCAGCGTTCTAGCGGGCGAGGGCGAGCAGTACTTC	CSVLAGEGEQYF
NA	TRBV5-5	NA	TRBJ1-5	TGTGCCAGCAGCCCGACCCTAGGACGTGTGAGCAATCAGCCCCAGCATTTT	CASSPTLGRVSNQPQHF
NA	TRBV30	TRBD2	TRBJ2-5	TGTGCCTGGGGCGGACTAGCGGTTAGAGAAATGGGAGAGACCCAGTACTTC	CAWGGLAVREMGETQYF
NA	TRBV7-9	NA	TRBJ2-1	TGTGCCAGCACCCCAGGAGGATATGATGAGCAGTTCTTC	CASTPGGYDEQFF
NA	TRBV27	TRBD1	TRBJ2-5	TGTGCCAGCAGTTCGACGGACAGGGGGTACCAAGAGACCCAGTACTTC	CASSSTDRGYQETQYF
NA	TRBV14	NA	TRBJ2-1	TGTGCCAGCAGCCAGCCTACCGGGAGCAAGTACAATGAGCAGTTCTTC	CASSQPTGSKYNEQFF
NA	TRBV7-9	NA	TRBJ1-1	TGTGCCAGCAGCCCGATAGGACACCTTCCCACTGAAGCTTTCTTT	CASSPIGHLPTEAFF
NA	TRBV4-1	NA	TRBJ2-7	TGCGCCAGCAGCCAAGGGGCCGTGAAGGGCGAGCAGTACTTC	CASSQGAVKGEQYF
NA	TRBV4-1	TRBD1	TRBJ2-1	TGCGCCAGCAGCCAAGATCCGGCAGGGGGCGATATCAATGAGCAGTTCTTC	CASSQDPAGGDINEQFF
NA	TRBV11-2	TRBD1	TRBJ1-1	TGTGCCAGCAGGCACAGGGGGCTTGGCACTGAAGCTTTCTTT	CASRHRGLGTEAFF
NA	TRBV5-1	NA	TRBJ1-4	TGCGCCAGCAGCTACAGATTCCTTAATGAAAAACTGTTTTTT	CASSYRFLNEKLFF
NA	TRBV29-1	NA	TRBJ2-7	TGCAGCGTTCAGGCCGATACCTACGAGCAGTACTTC	CSVQADTYEQYF
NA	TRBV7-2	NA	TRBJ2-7	TGTGCCAGCAGCTTAGAATCCAGATACTACGAGCAGTACTTC	CASSLESRYYEQYF
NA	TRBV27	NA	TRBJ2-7	TGTGCCAGCAGTACACGCTCCTACGAGCAGTACTTC	CASSTRSYEQYF
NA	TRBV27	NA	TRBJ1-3	TGTGCCAGCAGTTTATCGTGGGGGGAGCCCTCTGGAAACACCATATATTTT	CASSLSWGEPSGNTIYF
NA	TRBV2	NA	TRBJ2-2	TGTGCCAGCAGTGAGTTAGGGGCGAACACCGGGGAGCTGTTTTTT	CASSELGANTGELFF
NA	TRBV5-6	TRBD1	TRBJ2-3	TGTGCCAGCAGCTTGGGGCCCCGGGACAGGGTTTGGGGCACAGATACGCAGTATTTT	CASSLGPRDRVWGTDTQYF
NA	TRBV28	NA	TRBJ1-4	TGTGCCAGCAGTCACCCCAGCGGGGGGGGTGGTACGGATTTGGAACTGTTTTTT	CASSHPSGGGGTDLELFF
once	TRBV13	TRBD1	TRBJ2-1	TGTGCCAGCAGCTACAGGGGGTCACACAATGAGCAGTTCTTC	CASSYRGSHNEQFF
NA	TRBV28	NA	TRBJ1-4	TGTGCCAGCAGTTTGTTCAGGGGAGATGAAAAACTGTTTTTT	CASSLFRGDEKLFF
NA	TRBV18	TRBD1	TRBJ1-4	TGTGCCAGCTCACCACCAGGGGGCCAGGAAAAACTGTTTTTT	CASSPPGGQEKLFF
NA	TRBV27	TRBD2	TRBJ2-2	TGTGCCAGCAGCCTGAGGATTCCGGGACTAGCGGGAGGACGGACCGGGGAGCTGTTTTTT	CASSLRIPGLAGGRTGELFF
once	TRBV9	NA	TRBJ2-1	TGTGCCAGCAGCCCACACGCTGCGGTAGGGGGAGAATTAGATGAGCAGTTCTTC	CASSPHAAVGGELDEQFF
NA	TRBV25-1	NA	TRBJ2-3	TGTGCCAGCACGAGGGCGGATACGCAGTATTTT	CASTRADTQYF
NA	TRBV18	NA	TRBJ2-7	TGTGCCAGCTCACGACGGGACGAGGGCCACTACGAGCAGTACTTC	CASSRRDEGHYEQYF
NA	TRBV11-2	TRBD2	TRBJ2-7	TGTGCCAGCAGCCATCAGCGGGAATACTACGAGCAGTACTTC	CASSHQREYYEQYF
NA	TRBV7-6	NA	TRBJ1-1	TGTGCCAGCAGCTTAGAGGCCAGCTCTAACACTGAAGCTTTCTTT	CASSLEASSNTEAFF
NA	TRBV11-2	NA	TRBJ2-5	TGTGCCAGCAGCCCCCCAGGGATCCAAGAGACCCAGTACTTC	CASSPPGIQETQYF
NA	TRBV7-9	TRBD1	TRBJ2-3	TGTGCCAGCAGCTCCGGACAGGACACAGATACGCAGTATTTT	CASSSGQDTDTQYF
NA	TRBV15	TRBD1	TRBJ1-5	TGTGCCACCAGCGACCGGACAGGACCCTATCAGCCCCAGCATTTT	CATSDRTGPYQPQHF
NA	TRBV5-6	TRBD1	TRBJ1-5	TGTGCCAGCAGCTTGGCAACAGGGGCTCAGCCCCAGCATTTT	CASSLATGAQPQHF
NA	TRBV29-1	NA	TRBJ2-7	TGCAGCGTTGAAGACCCAACAGGGACTCACTACGAGCAGTACTTC	CSVEDPTGTHYEQYF
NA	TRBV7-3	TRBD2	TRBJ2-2	TGTGCCAGCAGCTTACCTGGGACTAGCGTGACCGGGGAGCTGTTTTTT	CASSLPGTSVTGELFF
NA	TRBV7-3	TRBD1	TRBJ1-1	TGTGCCAGCACTTCCGGACAGGGGGTAATTGGAGCTTTCTTT	CASTSGQGVIGAFF
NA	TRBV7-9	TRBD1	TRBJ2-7	TGTGCCGGACAGGGGGACGACCTGTCCCGAGGGGAGTACTTC	CAGQGDDLSRGEYF